Sequencing of this T cell receptor beta chain was carried out in a study of cytomegalovirus exposure and HLA in healthy donors. Findings and caveats of the study: Follow-up analysis later connected one missense variant in DCLRE1C with trimming of TCR beta V- and J-genes. Clonal expansion, a later analysis showed, was greater in HLA-associated TCR beta chains than in equally common others.

A note on this clone: Its antigen is currently unknown.

The PCR used 60 Vbeta and 13 Jbeta primers. Profiling relied on immunoSEQ multiplex PCR, and the TCRdb table lists in-frame clones only, not all of them. Here the sample spans 150,000 or so clones, over 70% being singletons. Healthy people donating bone marrow made up the donors. V was pared by 2 bases and J by 0 bases, with 5 bases between. This CDR3 comprises 14 residues. The germline gives CDR1 KGHSH, CDR2 LQKENI. The gene calls are TRBV18 and TRBJ1-5; D is undetermined. The sequenced material came from PBMCs. The sequence was collected from a woman aged 40 to 50 in good health and CMV-seropositive. The chain's CDR3 is CASSPADSNQPQHF. The CDR3 DNA reads as TGTGCCAGCTCACCAGCGGATAGCAATCAGCCCCAGCATTTT.